The subject of this entry is one T cell receptor (beta chain). The CDR3 is made up of 17 amino acids. CDR1 is SGHAT, CDR2 FQNNGV, per germline. J gave up 5 bases and V 5 bases, and 14 bases lay outside the gene matches. This entry belongs to a study of cytomegalovirus exposure and HLA in healthy donors. At the time of sampling, donors were nominally healthy, though unrecorded immune exposures were likely. In the PCR, 60 Vbeta and 13 Jbeta primers were used. Some clones are missing from TCRdb's copy, which holds only in-frame ones; the method was immunoSEQ multiplex PCR. The table has 100,000 or so clones, about 74% seen once; the top ten hold roughly 9.1%.

Sequenced: PBMCs. V and J are TRBV11-2 and TRBJ2-1; TRBD1 matches 8 bases. This TCR came from a male donor in good health and CMV-seropositive. CDR3 sequence reads: CASSPRGWQGAHNEQFF. The CDR3 coding sequence is TGTGCCAGCAGCCCACGGGGTTGGCAGGGGGCACACAATGAGCAGTTCTTC.